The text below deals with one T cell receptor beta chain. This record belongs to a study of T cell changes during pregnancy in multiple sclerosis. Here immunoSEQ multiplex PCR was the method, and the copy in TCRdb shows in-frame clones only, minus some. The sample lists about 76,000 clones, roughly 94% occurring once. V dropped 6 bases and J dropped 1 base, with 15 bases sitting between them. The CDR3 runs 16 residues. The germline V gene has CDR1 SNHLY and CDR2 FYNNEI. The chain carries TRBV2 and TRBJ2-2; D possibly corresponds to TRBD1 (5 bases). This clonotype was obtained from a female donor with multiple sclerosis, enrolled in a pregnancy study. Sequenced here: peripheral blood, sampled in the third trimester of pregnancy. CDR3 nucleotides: TGTGCCAGCAGACTTTATGAGACAGTGAACACCGGGGAGCTGTTTTTT. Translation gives CASRLYETVNTGELFF.